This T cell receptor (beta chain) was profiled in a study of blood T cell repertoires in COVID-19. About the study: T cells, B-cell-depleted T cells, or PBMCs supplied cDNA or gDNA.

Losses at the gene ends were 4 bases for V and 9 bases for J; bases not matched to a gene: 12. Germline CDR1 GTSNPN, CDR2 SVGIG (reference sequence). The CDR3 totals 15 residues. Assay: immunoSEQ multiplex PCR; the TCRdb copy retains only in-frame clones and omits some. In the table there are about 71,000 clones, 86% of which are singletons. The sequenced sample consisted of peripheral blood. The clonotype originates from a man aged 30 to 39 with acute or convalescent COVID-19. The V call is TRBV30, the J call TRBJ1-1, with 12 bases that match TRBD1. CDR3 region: CAWTGQGAFLRQAFF. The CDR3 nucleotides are TGTGCCTGGACGGGACAGGGGGCTTTCCTCCGCCAAGCTTTCTTT.